The 10 T cell receptor beta chains reported below all come from one sample, sequenced in a study of somatic mutations in cytotoxic T cells in rheumatoid arthritis. Measured with immunoSEQ multiplex PCR; TCRdb has only the in-frame clones, and not every one. The sample yields approximately 20,000 clones, around 84% seen once. Source material: CD8+ T cells sorted from blood. All receptors derive from a woman between 35 and 50 years old with rheumatoid arthritis.

The table lists this clone with a few counts. V usage is TRBV9 and J usage is TRBJ1-5; no firm D call. V lost 4 bases and J 4 bases, leaving 15 bases between the germline ends. This CDR3 region has 15 residues. Looked up from germline, CDR1 is SGDLS and CDR2 is YYNGEE. CDR3 region: CASSQRLPDNQPQHF. CDR3 in DNA: TGTGCCAGCAGCCAGAGGCTCCCGGATAATCAGCCCCAGCATTTT.

This clone showed up just once. This chain links TRBV6-5 with TRBJ1-5; 8 nucleotides align to TRBD1. Trimming cost V 6 bases and J 5 bases; bases outside gene matches: 6. Germline V CDR1 and CDR2: MNHEY, SVGAGI. This CDR3 comprises 14 residues. CDR3 amino acids: CASRETGVHQPQHF. CDR3 in DNA: TGTGCCAGCAGAGAGACAGGGGTCCATCAGCCCCAGCATTTT.

This chain uses TRBV6-1 with TRBJ2-7; D remains ambiguous. The CDR3 consists of 13 residues. Trimming took 1 base from V and 2 from J, leaving 6 bases between them. The V gene's germline CDR1 is MNHNS and CDR2 SASEGT. The CDR3 reads CASSEGDAYEQYF. The DNA of the CDR3 is TGTGCCAGCAGTGAAGGAGATGCCTACGAGCAGTACTTC.

The chain carries TRBV19 and TRBJ2-7, with 9 nucleotides matching TRBD1. V dropped 3 bases and J dropped 6; count of bases not matched to a gene: 9. Germline CDR1 LNHDA, CDR2 SQIVND (reference sequence). The CDR3 is 15 amino acids. The CDR3 loop is CASSIPGQGSPEQYF. CDR3 coding DNA: TGTGCCAGTAGTATTCCGGGACAGGGATCTCCCGAGCAGTACTTC. The full variable domain, its missing parts supplied by reference TRBV19 and TRBJ2-7, is DGGITQSPKYLFRKEGQNVTLSCEQNLNHDAMYWYRQDPGQGLRLIYYSQIVNDFQKGDIAEGYSVSREKKESFPLTVTSAQKNPTAFYLCASSIPGQGSPEQYFGPGTRLTVT.

The chain couples TRBV15 to TRBJ1-1, with D possibly matching TRBD1 (5 bases). The CDR3 runs 11 residues. From germline, CDR1 is LNHNV and CDR2 YYDKDF (reference sequence). The CDR3 region has the DNA TGTGCTACCGCAGGGCTCACTGAAGCTTTCTTT. Translation gives CATAGLTEAFF.

This chain joins TRBV2 and TRBJ1-1; tentatively, D is TRBD1 (5 bases). Trimming removed 7 bases from V and 4 bases from J, with 13 bases in between. Germline CDR1 and CDR2: SNHLY and FYNNEI. CDR3 size: 13 residues. CDR3: CASTPAGFTEAFF. The CDR3 DNA reads TGTGCCAGCACTCCCGCAGGGTTCACTGAAGCTTTCTTT.

The V call is TRBV19, the J call TRBJ2-1, with 11 bases identical to TRBD2. CDR1 and CDR2 from the germline V gene are LNHDA and SQIVND (reference sequence). There are 15 residues in the CDR3. V shed 5 bases, J shed 6 bases, and the junction held 6 bases outside the gene matches. The CDR3 DNA follows: TGTGCCAGTAGTCCCTCTAGCGGGGGGACCAATGAGCAGTTCTTC. Translating it yields CASSPSSGGTNEQFF.

The V gene is TRBV30, the J gene TRBJ2-4; possibly TRBD2 for D (7 bases). The CDR3 is 14 residues long. CDR1 and CDR2 from the germline V gene are GTSNPN and SVGIG (reference sequence). Trimming pared 0 bases from V and 8 bases from J, leaving 14 bases between. The chain's CDR3 is CAWSVGGEGDIQYF. The CDR3 coding sequence is TGTGCCTGGAGTGTAGGGGGGGAAGGGGACATTCAGTACTTC.

The chain couples TRBV6-5 to TRBJ1-1; possible D gene TRBD1, 6 bases. CDR1 and CDR2 (germline): MNHEY, SVGAGI. This CDR3 is built from 14 residues. V lost 2 bases, J lost 5 bases, and 12 bases lay in between. The CDR3, as DNA: TGTGCCAGCAGTTACGGGGGGGGCGTGACTGAAGCTTTCTTT. This encodes CASSYGGGVTEAFF.

In this sample, this clone turned up a few times. The chain links TRBV4-1 to TRBJ2-7; 8 nucleotides agree with TRBD2. The CDR3 has 14 amino acids. V gave up 1 base and J gave up 3 bases; unmatched junction bases: 2. Per the germline V gene, CDR1 is MGHRA and CDR2 is YSYEKL. This CDR3 reads CASSQGAGVYEQYF. The CDR3 DNA sequence: TGCGCCAGCAGCCAAGGAGCGGGAGTCTACGAGCAGTACTTC.